This TCR beta chain was retrieved from a study of T cell responses to AZD1222 COVID-19 vaccine. General study points: Unmutated regions of variants are reportedly targeted by nearly half of spike-specific TCRs.

In the case of this clone: Antigen: not known.

The CDR3 runs 14 residues. Germline V gene sequence: CDR1 LNHDA, CDR2 SQIVND (reference sequence). Trimming took off 1 base at V and 1 base at J, with 5 bases between the two ends. Measured with immunoSEQ multiplex PCR; TCRdb has only the in-frame clones, and not every one. There are approximately 130,000 clones in the sample; nearly 95% occur only once, and around 0.91% lies in the top ten. The V and J genes are TRBV19 and TRBJ1-5, with a possible D match to TRBD1 (5 bases). This clonotype was sampled from an adult in good health. The sequenced sample was peripheral blood, obtained on day 0 of AZD1222 vaccination. CDR3 bases: TGTGCCAGTAGTATAGGGGGGAGCAATCAGCCCCAGCATTTT. This encodes CASSIGGSNQPQHF.